This T cell receptor beta chain was documented in a study of HIV-infected patients and healthy controls. Study results and caveats: HIV-associated CDR3 frequencies dropped significantly during therapy; CMV-associated ones, mostly rising, changed nonsignificantly. Compared with healthy controls, HIV-infected patients showed less CDR3 sharing between individuals.

Per the germline V gene, CDR1 is SGHTA and CDR2 is FQGNSA. This CDR3 has 16 residues. V was pared by 4 bases and J by 2 bases, with 6 bases of the junction left unmatched. There are many counts of this clonotype. The antigen remains unidentified. Follow-up blood was drawn about 14 weeks, roughly three months, after antiretroviral therapy began. The repertoire came from unfractionated whole blood and reflected all unsorted peripheral T cells. Alpha and beta constant-region primers primed reverse transcription of 400 to 500 ng RNA. Alpha and beta chain libraries were made separately by chain-specific third strand synthesis with multiplexing indices. TCRdb used MiXCR to reprocess the 5' RACE reads, holding one entry per CDR3 protein. This sample has about 4,000 distinct CDR3 sequences, with about 8.3% found just once.

The clonotype originates from an adult with HIV infection. This specimen was blood, taken during antiretroviral therapy. The chain joins TRBV7-2 to TRBJ2-5, with 11 bases aligning to TRBD2. The CDR3 region has the DNA TGTGCCAGCAGCTCCACTAGCGGGGGCGTACAAGAGACCCAGTACTTC. Amino acid sequence: CASSSTSGGVQETQYF.